The 22 T cell receptor beta chains below all came from one sample that was sequenced in a study of blood T cell repertoires in COVID-19. The repertoire was sequenced with immunoSEQ multiplex PCR; TCRdb's copy has only in-frame clones and lacks some. Here the sample spans a few hundred thousand clones, over 80% being singletons. Sequencing used PBMCs or T cells enriched from blood (not recorded which). The source of these receptors is a middle-aged woman who had been exposed to COVID-19.

The chain joins TRBV12-3 or TRBV12-4 to TRBJ2-2; D gene uncertain. The CDR3 is 12 residues long. V lost 5 bases to trimming and J lost 6 bases, with 7 bases between them. The CDR3 DNA reads TGTGCCAGCAGTATTATTGCCGGGGAGCTGTTTTTT. Translated, it gives CASSIIAGELFF.

The chain couples TRBV29-1 to TRBJ2-3; a possible D gene is TRBD1 (6 bases). Trimming cost V 7 bases and J 1 base, with 27 bases left between them. The CDR3 is 18 residues long. Germline CDR1 reads SQVTM; CDR2 reads ANQGSEA. DNA of the CDR3: TGCAGCGCCACCCCACCCTTTACAAAACAGGGCCGCACAGATACGCAGTATTTT. Its translation is CSATPPFTKQGRTDTQYF.

The V call is TRBV24-1, the J call TRBJ2-3; 10 bases match TRBD1. With V trimmed by 3 bases and J by 0 bases, 11 bases remained unmatched. Germline loops: CDR1 KGHDR, CDR2 SFDVKD. The CDR3 has 19 amino acids. CDR3 coding DNA: TGTGCCACCAGTGATGCGCCGGGACAGGGGATCTCTAGCACAGATACGCAGTATTTT. The encoded protein is CATSDAPGQGISSTDTQYF.

The V and J genes are TRBV29-1 and TRBJ1-1, with D unresolved. With 6 bases removed from V and 0 bases from J, the gap between germline ends came to 11 bases. This CDR3 comprises 13 residues. The germline V gene has CDR1 SQVTM and CDR2 ANQGSEA. The CDR3 here is CSVSNNLNTEAFF. The DNA for the CDR3 is TGCAGCGTGTCCAACAATTTGAACACTGAAGCTTTCTTT.

The V gene is TRBV5-4, the J gene TRBJ1-5, with D perhaps matching TRBD1 (6 bases). Trimming stripped 3 bases from V and 4 bases from J, with 8 bases between. CDR1 is SGHNT, CDR2 YYREEE, per germline (reference sequence). CDR3 size: 13 residues. CDR3 protein: CASSWGTNQPQHF. The CDR3 region has the DNA TGTGCCAGCAGCTGGGGGACAAATCAGCCCCAGCATTTT.

A few counts support this clone. The chain joins TRBV6-5 to TRBJ1-2; 7 bases are shared with TRBD1. This CDR3 is 13 amino acids long. The germline V gene has CDR1 MNHEY and CDR2 SVGAGI. The ends lost 5 bases at V and 8 bases at J; junction bases unmatched: 8. CDR3 DNA sequence: TGTGCCAGCAGTCCCCCAGGGGGGTTGGGCTACACCTTC. This translates into CASSPPGGLGYTF.

In its sample, this clone was seen a few times. The CDR3, as DNA: TGTGCCAGCAGTACTGACACAAACACCGGGGAGCTGTTTTTT. It translates to CASSTDTNTGELFF. The rearrangement uses TRBV6-2 or TRBV6-3 and TRBJ2-2; no definite D call. CDR1 and CDR2 (germline): MNHEY, SVGEGT. Trimming removed 5 bases from V and 2 bases from J, with 9 bases in between. This CDR3 spans 14 amino acids.

The V and J genes are TRBV28 and TRBJ1-1; D is uncertain. CDR1 is MDHEN and CDR2 is SYDVKM in the germline V gene. The CDR3 contains 11 residues. Trimming took 9 bases from V and 6 from J, leaving 11 bases between them. In DNA, the CDR3 is TGTGCCAGTTCGGTCGGAGCTGAAGCTTTCTTT. This codes for CASSVGAEAFF.

The chain carries TRBV18 and TRBJ1-4, with D unresolved. Germline V gene data show CDR1 as KGHSH and CDR2 as LQKENI. The CDR3 runs to 14 residues. Trimming took off 6 bases at V and 8 bases at J, with 16 bases between the two ends. CDR3: CASSHGRGVEKLFF. Written as DNA, the CDR3 is TGTGCCAGCTCCCACGGGAGAGGAGTGGAAAAACTGTTTTTT.

The chain has TRBV21-1 and TRBJ2-1; the table assigns TRBD2, which was not confirmed against the DNA. TRBV21-1 is a pseudogene locus. CDR3 size: 16 residues. CDR3 nucleotide sequence: TGTGCCAGCAGCGAGAGGACTGCACGCTCCTACAATGAGCAGTTCTTC. Translating gives CASSERTARSYNEQFF.

This clone was counted a few times. This chain uses TRBV19 with TRBJ2-3; 12 bases agree with TRBD2. This CDR3 has 14 amino acids. The germline CDR1 and CDR2 sequences are LNHDA and SQIVND (reference sequence). The J segment lost 4 bases and the V segment lost 9 bases, leaving 5 bases of the junction unmatched. The chain's CDR3 is CASTSGRIPDTQYF. The CDR3 nucleotides read TGTGCCAGCACTAGCGGGAGGATCCCAGATACGCAGTATTTT.

The chain employs TRBV19 and TRBJ2-2, with D unresolved. This CDR3 contains 16 residues. In germline, CDR1 is LNHDA, CDR2 SQIVND (reference sequence). V was shortened by 6 bases and J by 1 base, with 15 bases between the two germline ends. CDR3 in DNA: TGTGCCAGTAGGCAAAACAGCCAATTGAACACCGGGGAGCTGTTTTTT. It specifies CASRQNSQLNTGELFF.

This rearrangement joins TRBV6-2 or TRBV6-3 to TRBJ2-5; tentative D call: TRBD1 (6 bases). CDR1 and CDR2 from the germline V gene are MNHEY and SVGEGT. The CDR3 runs to 12 residues. The V gene lost 0 bases and the J gene lost 11 bases, with 10 bases spanning the gap. This CDR3 is CASSYSAQGQYF. The CDR3, as DNA: TGTGCCAGCAGTTACTCCGCGCAGGGGCAGTACTTC.

This rearrangement joins TRBV5-4 to TRBJ2-2, with TRBD2 matching over 15 bases. Trimming at V came to 0 bases and at J to 10 bases, leaving 4 bases not matched to a gene. Germline CDR1 is SGHNT and CDR2 is YYREEE (reference sequence). This CDR3 is built from 16 residues. The CDR3 loop reads CASSLGTSGGDEELFF. For the CDR3, the DNA is TGTGCCAGCAGCTTGGGGACTAGCGGGGGGGATGAGGAGCTGTTTTTT.

The rearrangement uses TRBV19 and TRBJ2-1; 9 bases agree with TRBD1. The CDR3 runs to 16 residues. The germline CDR1 and CDR2 sequences are LNHDA and SQIVND (reference sequence). J was trimmed by 3 bases and V by 6 bases; bases with no gene match: 9. The CDR3 sequence is CASRSDRGRVYNEQFF. The CDR3 DNA is TGTGCCAGTAGGTCCGACAGGGGGAGAGTCTACAATGAGCAGTTCTTC.

For the CDR3, the DNA is TGCGCCAGCAGCCAAGATAGGGGACAGCCGAACACTGAAGCTTTCTTT. Its protein product is CASSQDRGQPNTEAFF. The J gene is TRBJ1-1, the V gene TRBV4-3; the match to TRBD1 covers 7 bases. The V gene's germline CDR1 is LGHNA and CDR2 YSLEER. V gave up 0 bases and J gave up 1 base; unmatched junction bases: 5. The CDR3 loop spans 16 amino acids.

CDR3 protein: CARPPGQGFSYEQYF. The DNA of the CDR3 is TGCGCCAGACCACCGGGACAGGGGTTCTCCTACGAGCAGTACTTC. This sequence joins TRBV10-1 and TRBJ2-7; 10 bases line up with TRBD1. CDR1 is WNHNN and CDR2 is SYGVQD in the germline V gene (reference sequence). The length of the CDR3 is 15 residues. Losses at the gene ends were 9 bases for V and 0 bases for J; bases not matched to a gene: 8.

V is TRBV24-1 and J is TRBJ2-1, with 9 nucleotides matching TRBD2. After removal of 4 bases from V and 5 bases from J, the junction contained 5 bases not matched to a gene. CDR3 length equals 15 residues. From germline, CDR1 is KGHDR and CDR2 SFDVKD. CDR3 residues: CATSDPGLANNEQFF. In DNA form, the CDR3 reads TGTGCCACCAGTGACCCTGGACTAGCGAACAATGAGCAGTTCTTC.

The rearrangement links TRBV28 to TRBJ1-1; D is perhaps TRBD1 (5 bases). The V gene's germline CDR1 is MDHEN and CDR2 SYDVKM. The V and J ends lost 6 bases and 3 bases respectively, with 23 bases between them. The CDR3 covers 17 residues. The CDR3 DNA reads as TGTGCCAGCAGGGGGGGGGACCACAAGGCTCTGGACACTGAAGCTTTCTTT. It translates to CASRGGDHKALDTEAFF. Together with reference TRBV28 and TRBJ1-1, the CDR3 gives the full variable domain: DVKVTQSSRYLVKRTGEKVFLECVQDMDHENMFWYRQDPGLGLRLIYFSYDVKMKEKGDIPEGYSVSREKKERFSLILESASTNQTSMYLCASRGGDHKALDTEAFFGQGTRLTVV.

The chain has TRBV7-3 and TRBJ1-6; D is possibly TRBD1 (5 bases). Germline V gives CDR1 SGHTA, CDR2 FQGTGA. The V and J ends lost 2 bases and 10 bases respectively, with 15 bases between them. The CDR3 runs 15 residues. The chain's CDR3 is CASSLWGSFNSPLHF. The CDR3 DNA sequence: TGTGCCAGCAGCTTATGGGGCAGTTTTAACTCACCCCTCCACTTT.

The chain combines TRBV12-3 or TRBV12-4 with TRBJ1-3; D is undetermined. CDR3 size: 13 residues. V lost 6 bases to trimming and J lost 6 bases, with 12 bases between them. CDR3 DNA sequence: TGTGCCAGCAGGGCCCGGGAGGAAAACACCATATATTTT. Translated, it gives CASRAREENTIYF.

V and J are TRBV6-5 and TRBJ2-7, with a possible D match to TRBD1 (5 bases). Per germline, CDR1 MNHEY and CDR2 SVGAGI. CDR3 length: 14 amino acids. V was shortened by 7 bases and J by 4 bases, with 17 bases between the two germline ends. CDR3 residues: CASTKGSPGYEQYF. Written as DNA, the CDR3 is TGTGCCAGCACGAAGGGGTCCCCAGGGTACGAGCAGTACTTC.